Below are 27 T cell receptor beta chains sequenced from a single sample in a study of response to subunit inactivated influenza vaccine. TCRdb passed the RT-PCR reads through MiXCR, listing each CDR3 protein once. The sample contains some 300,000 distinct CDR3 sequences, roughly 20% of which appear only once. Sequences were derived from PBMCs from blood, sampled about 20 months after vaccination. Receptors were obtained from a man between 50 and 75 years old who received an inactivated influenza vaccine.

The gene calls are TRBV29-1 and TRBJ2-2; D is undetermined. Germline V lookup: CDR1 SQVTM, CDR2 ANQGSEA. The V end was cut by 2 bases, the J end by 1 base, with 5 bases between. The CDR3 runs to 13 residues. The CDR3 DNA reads TGCAGCGTTGAAATAGAGAACACCGGGGAGCTGTTTTTT. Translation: CSVEIENTGELFF.

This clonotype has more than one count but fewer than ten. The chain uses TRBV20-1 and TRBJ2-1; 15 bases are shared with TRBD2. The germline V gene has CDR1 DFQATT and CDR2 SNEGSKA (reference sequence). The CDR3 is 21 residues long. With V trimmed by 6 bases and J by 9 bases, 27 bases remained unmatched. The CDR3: CSASLTGQGWTSGRASGEQFF. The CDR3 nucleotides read TGCAGTGCAAGCCTTACGGGACAGGGATGGACTAGCGGGAGGGCTTCGGGTGAGCAGTTCTTC.

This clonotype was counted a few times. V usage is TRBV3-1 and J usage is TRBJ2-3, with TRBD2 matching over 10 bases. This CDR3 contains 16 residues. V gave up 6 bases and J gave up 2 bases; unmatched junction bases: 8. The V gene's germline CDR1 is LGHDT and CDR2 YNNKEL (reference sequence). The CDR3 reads CASREGLAESTDTQYF. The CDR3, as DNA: TGTGCCAGCAGAGAAGGACTAGCGGAATCCACAGATACGCAGTATTTT.

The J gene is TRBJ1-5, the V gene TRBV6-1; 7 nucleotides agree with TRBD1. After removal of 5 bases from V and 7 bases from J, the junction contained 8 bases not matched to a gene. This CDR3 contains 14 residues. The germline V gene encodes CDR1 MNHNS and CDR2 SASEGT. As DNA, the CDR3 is TGTGCCAGCAGTCCGACAGGGTACGGGCAGCCCCAGCATTTT. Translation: CASSPTGYGQPQHF.

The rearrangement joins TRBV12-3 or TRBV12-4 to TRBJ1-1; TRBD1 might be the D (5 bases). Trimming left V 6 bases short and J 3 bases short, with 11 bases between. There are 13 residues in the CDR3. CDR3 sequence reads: CASSRDPHTEAFF. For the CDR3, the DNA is TGTGCCAGCAGCCGGGACCCACACACTGAAGCTTTCTTT.

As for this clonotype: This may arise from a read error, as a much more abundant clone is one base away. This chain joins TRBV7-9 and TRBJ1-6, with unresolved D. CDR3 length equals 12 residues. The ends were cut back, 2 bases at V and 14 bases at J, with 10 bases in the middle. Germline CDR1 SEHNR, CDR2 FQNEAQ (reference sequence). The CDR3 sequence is CASSLSSSTLHF. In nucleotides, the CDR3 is TGTGCCAGCAGCTTATCCAGCTCAACCCTCCACTTT.

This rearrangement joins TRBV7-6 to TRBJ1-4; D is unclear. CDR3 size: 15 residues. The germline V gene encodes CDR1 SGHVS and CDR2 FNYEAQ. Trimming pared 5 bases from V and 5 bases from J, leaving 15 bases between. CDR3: CASSPHAGPNEKLFF. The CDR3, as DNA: TGTGCCAGCAGCCCCCATGCAGGACCAAATGAAAAACTGTTTTTT. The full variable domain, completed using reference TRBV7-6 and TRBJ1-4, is GAGVSQSPRYKVTKRGQDVALRCDPISGHVSLYWYRQALGQGPEFLTYFNYEAQQDKSGLPNDRFSAERPEGSISTLTIQRTEQRDSAMYRCASSPHAGPNEKLFFGSGTQLSVL.

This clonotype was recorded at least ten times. This chain's CDR3 is CASSLESRSEKLFF. CDR3 nucleotide sequence: TGCGCCAGCAGCTTGGAGTCCCGGAGTGAAAAACTGTTTTTT. The V and J genes are TRBV5-1 and TRBJ1-4; D not resolved. CDR3 size: 14 residues. Germline CDR1 is SGHRS and CDR2 is YFSETQ. V lost 0 bases and J 7 bases, leaving 10 bases between the germline ends.

CDR3: CATRRGYRAGNTIYF. Here the CDR3 DNA reads TGTGCCACTCGAAGGGGATACAGAGCTGGAAACACCATATATTTT. This sequence joins TRBV12-3 or TRBV12-4 and TRBJ1-3, with D possibly matching TRBD1 (5 bases). This CDR3 comprises 15 residues. Between the trimmed V and J ends, which lost 10 bases and 2 bases, there was a span of 18 bases.

In nucleotides, the CDR3 is TGTGCCAGCAAGCCAAGACTAGCGAGATACAATGAGCAGTTCTTC. Protein: CASKPRLARYNEQFF. This chain connects TRBV2 to TRBJ2-1; 8 bases are a match to TRBD2. With V trimmed by 7 bases and J by 4 bases, 9 bases remained unmatched. Germline V gives CDR1 SNHLY, CDR2 FYNNEI. The CDR3 has 15 residues. The full variable domain, with the rest looked up from reference TRBV2 and TRBJ2-1, is EPEVTQTPSHQVTQMGQEVILRCVPISNHLYFYWYRQILGQKVEFLVSFYNNEISEKSEIFDDQFSVERPDGSNFTLKIRSTKLEDSAMYFCASKPRLARYNEQFFGPGTRLTVL.

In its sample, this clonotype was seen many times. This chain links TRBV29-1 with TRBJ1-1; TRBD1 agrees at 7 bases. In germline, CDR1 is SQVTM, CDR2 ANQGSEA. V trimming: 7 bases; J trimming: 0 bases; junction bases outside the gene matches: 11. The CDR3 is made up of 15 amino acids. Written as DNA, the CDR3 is TGCAGCGCTGCAGGACAGGCCGGTATGAACACTGAAGCTTTCTTT. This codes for CSAAGQAGMNTEAFF.

CDR3 sequence: CASSQGRVRTDTQYF. The CDR3 DNA reads TGTGCCAGCAGCCAAGGCCGGGTCCGCACAGATACGCAGTATTTT. The gene calls are TRBV4-2 and TRBJ2-3; D unclear. Germline V gene sequence: CDR1 LGHNA, CDR2 YNFKEQ. The V and J ends lost 1 base and 1 base respectively, with 9 bases between them. CDR3 length: 15 amino acids.

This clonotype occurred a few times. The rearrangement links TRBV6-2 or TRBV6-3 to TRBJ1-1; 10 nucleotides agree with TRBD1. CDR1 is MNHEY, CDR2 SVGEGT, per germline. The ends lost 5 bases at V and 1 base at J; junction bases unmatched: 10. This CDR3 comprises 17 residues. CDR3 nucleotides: TGTGCCAGCAGTCCAGGGACAGGGGATCGGGAGAACACTGAAGCTTTCTTT. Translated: CASSPGTGDRENTEAFF.

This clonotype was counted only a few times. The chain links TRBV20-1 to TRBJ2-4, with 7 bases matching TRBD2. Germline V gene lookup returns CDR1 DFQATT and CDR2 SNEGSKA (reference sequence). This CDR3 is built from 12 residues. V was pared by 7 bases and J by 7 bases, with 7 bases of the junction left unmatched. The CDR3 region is CSVEPRGNIQYF. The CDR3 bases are TGCAGTGTGGAACCGCGGGGGAACATTCAGTACTTC.

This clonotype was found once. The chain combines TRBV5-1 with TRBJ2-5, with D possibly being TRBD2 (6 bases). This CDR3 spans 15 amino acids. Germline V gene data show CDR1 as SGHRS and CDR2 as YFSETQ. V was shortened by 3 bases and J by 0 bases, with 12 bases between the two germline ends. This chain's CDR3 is CASSWSGSNQETQYF. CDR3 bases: TGCGCCAGCAGCTGGAGCGGGTCGAACCAAGAGACCCAGTACTTC.

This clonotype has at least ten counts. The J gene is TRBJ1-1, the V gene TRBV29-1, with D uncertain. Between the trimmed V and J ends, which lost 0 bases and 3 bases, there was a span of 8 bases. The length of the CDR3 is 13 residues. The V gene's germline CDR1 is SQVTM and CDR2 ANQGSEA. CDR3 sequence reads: CSVEEWLDTEAFF. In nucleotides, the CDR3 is TGCAGCGTTGAAGAGTGGCTCGACACTGAAGCTTTCTTT.

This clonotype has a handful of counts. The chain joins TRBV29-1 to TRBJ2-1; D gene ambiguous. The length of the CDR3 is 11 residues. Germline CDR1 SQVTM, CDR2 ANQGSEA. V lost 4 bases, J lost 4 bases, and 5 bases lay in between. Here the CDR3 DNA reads TGCAGCGTTGGCCAGTACAATGAGCAGTTCTTC. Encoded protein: CSVGQYNEQFF.

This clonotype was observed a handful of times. The CDR3 DNA follows: TGTGCCAGCAGCTTGCGGCACTCGGGCACTGAAGCTTTCTTT. Translation gives CASSLRHSGTEAFF. The chain uses TRBV5-6 and TRBJ1-1; no definite D call. The CDR3 covers 14 residues. V lost 1 base, J lost 4 bases, and 11 bases lay in between. Germline CDR1 and CDR2: SGHDT and YYEEEE.

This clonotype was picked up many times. CDR3 amino acids: CASSSKGGTEAFF. For the CDR3, the DNA is TGCGCCAGCAGCTCTAAAGGGGGGACTGAAGCTTTCTTT. The rearrangement links TRBV5-1 to TRBJ1-1, with D possibly matching TRBD1 (6 bases). The germline gives CDR1 SGHRS, CDR2 YFSETQ. The CDR3 covers 13 residues. The V end lost 3 bases, the J end lost 5 bases, and 11 bases lay between the germline ends.

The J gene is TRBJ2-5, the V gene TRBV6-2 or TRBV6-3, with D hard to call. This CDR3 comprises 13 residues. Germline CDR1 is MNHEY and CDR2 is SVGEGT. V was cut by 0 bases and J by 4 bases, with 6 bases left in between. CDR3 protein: CASSYSRVETQYF. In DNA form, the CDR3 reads TGTGCCAGCAGTTACTCTCGGGTAGAGACCCAGTACTTC.

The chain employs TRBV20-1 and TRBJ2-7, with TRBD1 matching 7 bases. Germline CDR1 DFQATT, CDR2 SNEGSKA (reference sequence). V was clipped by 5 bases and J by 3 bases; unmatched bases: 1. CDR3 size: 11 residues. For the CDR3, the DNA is TGCAGTGCTGGGGACAGCTACGAGCAGTACTTC. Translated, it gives CSAGDSYEQYF.

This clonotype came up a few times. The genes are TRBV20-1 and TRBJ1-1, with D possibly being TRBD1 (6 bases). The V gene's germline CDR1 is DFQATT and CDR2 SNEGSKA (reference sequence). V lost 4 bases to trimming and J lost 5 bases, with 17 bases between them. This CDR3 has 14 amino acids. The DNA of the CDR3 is TGCAGTGCTACCAGAAGTGGGGGCGCGACTGAAGCTTTCTTT. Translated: CSATRSGGATEAFF.

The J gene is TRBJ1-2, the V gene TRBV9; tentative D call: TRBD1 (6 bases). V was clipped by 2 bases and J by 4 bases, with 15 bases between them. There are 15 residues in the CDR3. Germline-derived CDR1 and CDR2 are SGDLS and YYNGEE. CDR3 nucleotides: TGTGCCAGCAGCGTCAATGCACAGGGAAGCTATGGCTACACCTTC. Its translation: CASSVNAQGSYGYTF.

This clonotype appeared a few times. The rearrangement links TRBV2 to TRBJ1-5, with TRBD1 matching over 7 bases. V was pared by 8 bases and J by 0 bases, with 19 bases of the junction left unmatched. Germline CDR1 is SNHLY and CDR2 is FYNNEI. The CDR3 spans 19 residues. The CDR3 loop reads CASAVSLTLQGTSNQPQHF. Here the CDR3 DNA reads TGTGCCAGCGCGGTTTCCCTGACTTTACAGGGGACTAGCAATCAGCCCCAGCATTTT.

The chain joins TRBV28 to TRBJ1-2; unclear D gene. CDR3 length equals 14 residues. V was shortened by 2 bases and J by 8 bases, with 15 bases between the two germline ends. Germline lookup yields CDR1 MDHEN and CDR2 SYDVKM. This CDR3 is CASSLRSAAGGYTF. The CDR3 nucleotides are TGTGCCAGCAGTTTACGGTCTGCGGCGGGAGGCTACACCTTC.

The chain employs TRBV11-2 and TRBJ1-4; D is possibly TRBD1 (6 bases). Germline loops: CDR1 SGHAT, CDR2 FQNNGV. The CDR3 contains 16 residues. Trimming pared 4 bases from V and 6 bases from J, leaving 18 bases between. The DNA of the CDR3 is TGTGCCAGCAGCTCACTAACAGGGAGGCGTGATGAAAAACTGTTTTTT. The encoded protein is CASSSLTGRRDEKLFF.

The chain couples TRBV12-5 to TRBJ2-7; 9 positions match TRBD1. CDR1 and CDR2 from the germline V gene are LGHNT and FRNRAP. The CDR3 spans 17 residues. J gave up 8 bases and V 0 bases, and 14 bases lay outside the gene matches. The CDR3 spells CASGLVLSGDRDVKQYF. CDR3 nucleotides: TGTGCTAGTGGTTTGGTACTCTCGGGGGACAGGGATGTCAAGCAGTACTTC.